These T cell receptor beta chains were read from a single sample in a study of radiation and T cells in renal cell carcinoma. Only in-frame clones appear in the TCRdb table, and some are missing; sequencing was by immunoSEQ multiplex PCR. The sample includes more than 75,000 clones, just over 85% seen only once; the top ten take 22%. The specimen comprised blood, sampled from a patient whose treatment included radiotherapy and nephrectomy. Receptor source: a woman aged 45-59 years with renal cell carcinoma. CDR3s include the opening cysteine and the closing phenylalanine or tryptophan. D genes are given only for firm matches. Rows may omit the clone size; those that give it use once, few, many or a size class.

TRBV30	TRBJ1-1	NA	few	CAWRNMATEAFF	TGTGCCTGGAGAAATATGGCCACTGAAGCTTTCTTT
TRBV11-2	TRBJ1-1	NA	once	CASSQEGLGATEAFF	TGTGCCAGCAGCCAAGAAGGTTTGGGGGCGACTGAAGCTTTCTTT
TRBV9	TRBJ2-3	NA	medium-sized	CASSVRDAKDTQYF	TGTGCCAGCAGCGTTAGGGATGCAAAAGATACGCAGTATTTT
TRBV19	TRBJ2-1	NA	NA	CASSKPRGSSYNEQFF	TGTGCCAGTAGTAAGCCCCGGGGCAGCTCCTACAATGAGCAGTTCTTC
TRBV25-1	TRBJ2-5	TRBD2	NA	CASSDPSGYQETQYF	TGTGCCAGCAGTGACCCTAGCGGATACCAAGAGACCCAGTACTTC
TRBV6-5	TRBJ2-1	NA	few	CASSSGSYNEQFF	TGTGCCAGCAGTAGCGGGTCTTACAATGAGCAGTTCTTC
TRBV28	TRBJ1-5	NA	NA	CASSLTRYQPQHF	TGTGCCAGCAGTCTAACCAGGTATCAGCCCCAGCATTTT
TRBV7-3	TRBJ2-3	TRBD2	NA	CASSSSAGRDTQYF	TGTGCCAGCAGCTCCTCAGCGGGGAGGGATACGCAGTATTTT
TRBV7-6	TRBJ1-5	NA	NA	CASSPGGAQPQHF	TGTGCCAGCAGCCCCGGAGGGGCCCAGCCCCAGCATTTT
TRBV5-4	TRBJ2-5	TRBD1	few	CASSPGQGPETQYF	TGTGCCAGCAGCCCGGGACAGGGTCCAGAGACCCAGTACTTC
TRBV11-1	TRBJ2-1	NA	NA	CASSFRTAAYEQFF	TGTGCCAGCAGCTTTAGGACTGCCGCTTATGAGCAGTTCTTC
TRBV27	TRBJ2-2	NA	NA	CASSLDSGELFF	TGTGCCAGCAGTCTGGACAGCGGGGAGCTGTTTTTT
TRBV5-1	TRBJ1-1	NA	NA	CASSWQANTEAFF	TGCGCCAGCAGCTGGCAAGCGAACACTGAAGCTTTCTTT
TRBV6-5	TRBJ2-7	TRBD2	NA	CASSYSTSGGYEQYF	TGTGCCAGCAGTTACTCGACTAGCGGGGGTTACGAGCAGTACTTC
TRBV4-3	TRBJ2-3	TRBD2	NA	CASSQETGGSTDTQYF	TGCGCCAGCAGCCAAGAAACGGGGGGAAGCACAGATACGCAGTATTTT
TRBV28	TRBJ2-6	TRBD1	NA	CASTLLTGLASGANVLTF	TGTGCCAGCACTTTGTTGACAGGGCTGGCTTCTGGGGCCAACGTCCTGACTTTC
TRBV7-3	TRBJ1-2	NA	few	CASSLISGDPYGYTF	TGTGCCAGCAGCTTAATATCTGGGGATCCCTATGGCTACACCTTC
TRBV6-5	TRBJ2-3	NA	NA	CASSSTADTQYF	TGTGCCAGCAGTTCCACAGCAGATACGCAGTATTTT
TRBV7-8	TRBJ2-3	NA	NA	CASCPSPTDTQYF	TGTGCCAGCTGCCCCAGTCCCACAGATACGCAGTATTTT
TRBV5-4	TRBJ2-5	NA	NA	CASSFKGSRETQYF	TGTGCCAGCAGCTTTAAGGGATCCCGAGAGACCCAGTACTTC
TRBV5-1	TRBJ2-7	TRBD1	NA	CASSERGTGAYEQYF	TGCGCCAGCAGCGAAAGGGGGACAGGGGCCTACGAGCAGTACTTC
TRBV19	TRBJ2-7	TRBD2	few	CASSLSGDSYEQYF	TGTGCCAGTAGTCTCAGCGGGGACTCCTACGAGCAGTACTTC
TRBV9	TRBJ1-1	TRBD1	NA	CASSSGGGKVNTEAFF	TGTGCCAGCAGCTCAGGGGGGGGCAAGGTGAACACTGAAGCTTTCTTT
TRBV9	TRBJ1-3	NA	NA	CASSARRPGSSGNTIYF	TGTGCCAGCAGCGCCCGACGACCGGGAAGCTCTGGAAACACCATATATTTT
TRBV19	TRBJ2-7	NA	large	CASSLGGGEQYF	TGTGCCAGTAGCCTCGGAGGGGGCGAGCAGTACTTC
TRBV7-9	TRBJ2-5	TRBD2	NA	CASSYSGTSGVETQYF	TGTGCCAGCAGCTATAGTGGGACTAGCGGGGTAGAGACCCAGTACTTC
TRBV10-1	TRBJ2-3	TRBD2	NA	CASSWTSGTDTQYF	TGCGCCAGCAGCTGGACTAGCGGGACAGATACGCAGTATTTT
TRBV4-3	TRBJ2-7	TRBD1	NA	CASSLSTGTGNAYEQYF	TGCGCCAGCAGCCTGTCTACCGGGACAGGGAACGCCTACGAGCAGTACTTC
TRBV6-5	TRBJ2-7	NA	NA	CASREGRDEQYF	TGTGCCAGCAGAGAGGGCAGGGACGAGCAGTACTTC
TRBV7-9	TRBJ1-6	NA	NA	CASSGRNSPLHF	TGTGCCAGCTCCGGGAGGAATTCACCCCTCCACTTT
TRBV4-2	TRBJ2-7	NA	NA	CASSQDTSLTYEQYF	TGTGCCAGCAGCCAAGATACATCGTTGACGTACGAGCAGTACTTC